Each of the 24 T cell receptor beta chains below was sequenced from the same sample in a study of cytomegalovirus exposure and HLA in healthy donors. The PCR used 60 Vbeta and 13 Jbeta primers. Sequencing used immunoSEQ multiplex PCR; TCRdb keeps in-frame clones, though not all of them. The data contain around 190,000 clones, 75% to 90% of them seen just once; the ten biggest clones take up around 0.99%. The sequenced sample was PBMCs. Source of these receptors: a boy aged 2 to 9 in good health and CMV-seronegative.

The rearrangement links TRBV5-1 to TRBJ2-5; D is possibly TRBD2 (6 bases). Germline values: CDR1 SGHRS, CDR2 YFSETQ. Trimming pared 0 bases from V and 4 bases from J, leaving 13 bases between. The CDR3 totals 15 residues. This CDR3 is CASSLETRAGETQYF. For the CDR3, the DNA is TGCGCCAGCAGCTTGGAGACTAGGGCGGGAGAGACCCAGTACTTC.

The chain couples TRBV18 to TRBJ1-5; no clear D gene. With 2 bases removed from V and 4 bases from J, the gap between germline ends came to 15 bases. Germline loops: CDR1 KGHSH, CDR2 LQKENI. The CDR3 runs 16 residues. CDR3 nucleotides: TGTGCCAGCTCACCAAGTCCGGAGGGCTATAATCAGCCCCAGCATTTT. It is translated as CASSPSPEGYNQPQHF. The complete variable domain, with remaining parts taken from reference TRBV18 and TRBJ1-5, reads NAGVMQNPRHLVRRRGQEARLRCSPMKGHSHVYWYRQLPEEGLKFMVYLQKENIIDESGMPKERFSAEFPKEGPSILRIQQVVRGDSAAYFCASSPSPEGYNQPQHFGDGTRLSIL.

The rearrangement uses TRBV27 and TRBJ1-5; perhaps TRBD1 as D (6 bases). Germline assignment: CDR1 MNHEY and CDR2 SMNVEV (reference sequence). Trimming removed 4 bases from V and 3 bases from J, with 10 bases in between. The CDR3 is 14 amino acids. DNA of the CDR3: TGTGCCAGCAGTTCGACAGGTTTCAATCAGCCCCAGCATTTT. It encodes CASSSTGFNQPQHF.

The chain is built from TRBV5-1 and TRBJ1-4; tentatively, D is TRBD1 (6 bases). The CDR3 spans 16 residues. Germline V lookup: CDR1 SGHRS, CDR2 YFSETQ. V lost 3 bases and J lost 3, with 15 bases in between. CDR3 sequence reads: CASSWGHRASNEKLFF. The CDR3 nucleotides read TGCGCCAGCAGCTGGGGTCACAGGGCGTCTAATGAAAAACTGTTTTTT.

This clone is a singleton in its sample. V is TRBV5-1 and J is TRBJ2-1, with D possibly matching TRBD1 (6 bases). Trimming removed 6 bases at V and 2 bases at J, with 15 bases between. The V gene's germline CDR1 is SGHRS and CDR2 YFSETQ. This CDR3 is 15 amino acids long. CDR3 DNA sequence: TGCGCCAGCATGCTCGAGGGGGTGGCCTACAATGAGCAGTTCTTC. Its protein product is CASMLEGVAYNEQFF.

The V call is TRBV11-2, the J call TRBJ2-2; D is perhaps TRBD2 (6 bases). Per germline, CDR1 SGHAT and CDR2 FQNNGV. The CDR3 runs to 17 residues. The V end lost 5 bases, the J end lost 1 base, and 17 bases lay between the germline ends. The CDR3 DNA sequence: TGTGCCAGCAGCGGCCCTTCCGGGACTCTGAACACCGGGGAGCTGTTTTTT. It encodes CASSGPSGTLNTGELFF.

The chain recombines TRBV29-1 with TRBJ2-1, with D possibly being TRBD2 (5 bases). The germline V gene has CDR1 SQVTM and CDR2 ANQGSEA. Trimming left V 8 bases short and J 5 bases short, with 22 bases between. The CDR3 covers 15 residues. The CDR3: CSPGLVGGRNNEQFF. CDR3 coding DNA: TGCAGCCCCGGTTTGGTTGGCGGGCGCAACAATGAGCAGTTCTTC.

This chain links TRBV30 with TRBJ2-5, with D tentatively TRBD2 (5 bases). The CDR3 is 12 residues long. The germline gives CDR1 GTSNPN, CDR2 SVGIG (reference sequence). Between the trimmed V and J ends, which lost 0 bases and 3 bases, there was a span of 5 bases. DNA for the CDR3: TGTGCCTGGAGTGTCGGGGAAGAGACCCAGTACTTC. It encodes CAWSVGEETQYF. Looking up the rest from reference TRBV30 and TRBJ2-5 gives the full variable domain: SQTIHQWPATLVQPVGSPLSLECTVEGTSNPNLYWYRQAAGRGLQLLFYSVGIGQISSEVPQNLSASRPQDRQFILSSKKLLLSDSGFYLCAWSVGEETQYFGPGTRLLVL.

The chain carries TRBV2 and TRBJ1-2; TRBD1 agrees at 7 bases. The CDR3 runs to 13 residues. Germline values: CDR1 SNHLY, CDR2 FYNNEI. Losses at the gene ends were 3 bases for V and 4 bases for J; bases not matched to a gene: 2. The CDR3 region has the DNA TGTGCCAGCAGTGATGACAGGGTCTATGGCTACACCTTC. Translated: CASSDDRVYGYTF.

The V gene is TRBV7-6, the J gene TRBJ2-2; 9 bases align to TRBD2. CDR1 and CDR2 from the germline V gene are SGHVS and FNYEAQ. The CDR3 has 17 residues. V gave up 5 bases and J gave up 5 bases; unmatched junction bases: 12. The CDR3 region has the DNA TGTGCCAGCAGCCCAGCGCGGGGGGGGCCGGGGACCGGGGAGCTGTTTTTT. Residues: CASSPARGGPGTGELFF.

The chain links TRBV9 to TRBJ1-1; the D gene is possibly TRBD1 (5 bases). The CDR3 runs to 15 residues. Between the trimmed V and J ends, which lost 0 bases and 3 bases, there was a span of 12 bases. Germline-derived CDR1 and CDR2 are SGDLS and YYNGEE. The CDR3 loop reads CASSVVGPGDTEAFF. In DNA form, the CDR3 reads TGTGCCAGCAGCGTAGTGGGGCCGGGGGACACTGAAGCTTTCTTT.

The chain recombines TRBV14 with TRBJ2-1, with 12 bases lining up with TRBD1. The V gene end was trimmed by 1 base and the J gene end by 8 bases; junction bases not matched to a gene: 6. The germline V gene has CDR1 SGHDN and CDR2 FVKESK. The CDR3 length is 16 residues. For the CDR3, the DNA is TGTGCCAGCAGCCAAGTTCGGGACAGGGGGCTCGATGAGCAGTTCTTC. Translating gives CASSQVRDRGLDEQFF.

This clone was seen more than once but under ten times. This sequence joins TRBV10-2 and TRBJ1-1, with D maybe TRBD1 (5 bases). Trimming cost V 0 bases and J 2 bases, with 7 bases left between them. Germline assignment: CDR1 WSHSY and CDR2 SAAADI. The CDR3 length is 14 residues. The CDR3 is CASSESRDNTEAFF. CDR3 sequence (DNA): TGCGCCAGCAGTGAGTCCAGGGATAACACTGAAGCTTTCTTT.

The rearrangement uses TRBV30 and TRBJ2-3; 8 positions agree with TRBD2. Looked up from germline, CDR1 is GTSNPN and CDR2 is SVGIG (reference sequence). The CDR3 contains 19 residues. Here the CDR3 DNA reads TGTGGCCGATTAGGGCCTGGAGTGCACGGGGGGGAGTATACAGATACGCAGTATTTT. Its protein is CGRLGPGVHGGEYTDTQYF.

The chain combines TRBV9 with TRBJ1-2; 9 bases fit TRBD1. J gave up 5 bases and V 0 bases, and 2 bases lay outside the gene matches. The CDR3 contains 14 residues. Germline V gives CDR1 SGDLS, CDR2 YYNGEE. DNA of the CDR3: TGTGCCAGCAGCGTAGGGACAGGGGTATATGGCTACACCTTC. This translates into CASSVGTGVYGYTF.

In its sample, this clone was seen once. V gene TRBV6-1 combines with J gene TRBJ1-1; 9 bases agree with TRBD1. This CDR3 contains 17 residues. Germline lookup yields CDR1 MNHNS and CDR2 SASEGT. The junction had 10 bases not matched to a gene; V was cut back by 2 bases and J by 3 bases. The CDR3 sequence: CASSEPGQGFFDTEAFF. The CDR3, as DNA: TGTGCCAGCAGTGAACCGGGACAGGGTTTCTTTGACACTGAAGCTTTCTTT.

The chain links TRBV30 to TRBJ2-1, with 12 bases lining up with TRBD2. This CDR3 comprises 15 residues. The germline V gene has CDR1 GTSNPN and CDR2 SVGIG (reference sequence). With 4 bases clipped from V and 1 base from J, the junction kept 2 bases outside the gene matches. The CDR3 DNA reads as TGTGCCTGGACTAGCGGGGGGGCATCCTACAATGAGCAGTTCTTC. It is translated as CAWTSGGASYNEQFF. Using reference TRBV30 and TRBJ2-1 for the parts outside the CDR3, the full variable domain is SQTIHQWPATLVQPVGSPLSLECTVEGTSNPNLYWYRQAAGRGLQLLFYSVGIGQISSEVPQNLSASRPQDRQFILSSKKLLLSDSGFYLCAWTSGGASYNEQFFGPGTRLTVL.

This chain uses TRBV7-2 with TRBJ2-1; possible D gene TRBD2, 6 bases. The CDR3 loop spans 15 amino acids. CDR1 is SGHTA and CDR2 is FQGNSA in the germline V gene. V was cut by 2 bases and J by 6 bases, with 14 bases left in between. CDR3 nucleotides: TGTGCCAGCAGCTTAAGTACTAGCTTTGGCAATGAGCAGTTCTTC. It codes for CASSLSTSFGNEQFF.

About this clone: The germline gene is not matched at one end of the junction; a read error may be the cause. This chain connects TRBV7-9 to TRBJ2-1; 13 bases align to TRBD2. The CDR3 is 13 residues long. CDR1 and CDR2 (germline): SEHNR, FQNEAQ (reference sequence). DNA of the CDR3: TGTTCCAGCAGCTTGGGACTAGCGGGGGAGCAGTTCTTC. It codes for CSSSLGLAGEQFF.

The rearrangement uses TRBV7-6 and TRBJ2-3, with 8 bases that match TRBD2. V lost 2 bases to trimming and J lost 1 base; unmatched junction nucleotides: 2. The germline CDR1 and CDR2 sequences are SGHVS and FNYEAQ. CDR3 length: 15 amino acids. For the CDR3, the DNA is TGTGCCAGCAGCTTATTCGGGAGGGGCACAGATACGCAGTATTTT. It is translated as CASSLFGRGTDTQYF. The full variable domain, in which reference TRBV7-6 and TRBJ2-3 provide the parts outside the CDR3, is GAGVSQSPRYKVTKRGQDVALRCDPISGHVSLYWYRQALGQGPEFLTYFNYEAQQDKSGLPNDRFSAERPEGSISTLTIQRTEQRDSAMYRCASSLFGRGTDTQYFGPGTRLTVL.

The genes are TRBV28 and TRBJ2-3, with TRBD1 identical over 9 bases. The CDR3 totals 16 residues. The germline V gene has CDR1 MDHEN and CDR2 SYDVKM. V lost 3 bases and J lost 2; bases outside the gene matches: 6. CDR3 loop: CASSLRQGGHTDTQYF. CDR3 nucleotides: TGTGCCAGCAGTTTGCGACAGGGGGGGCACACAGATACGCAGTATTTT.

V and J are TRBV28 and TRBJ2-7, with 14 bases that match TRBD2. CDR1 is MDHEN, CDR2 SYDVKM, per germline. Unmatched junction bases numbered 12, after V lost 3 bases and J lost 5 bases. CDR3 length: 18 amino acids. CDR3 in amino acids: CASSLLTRLAGGLHEQYF. The CDR3 region has the DNA TGTGCCAGCAGTTTGCTCACACGACTAGCGGGGGGGCTCCACGAGCAGTACTTC.

V gene TRBV28 combines with J gene TRBJ2-1, with a weak D call TRBD1 (6 bases). V was shortened by 6 bases and J by 8 bases, with 20 bases between the two germline ends. The CDR3 has 15 amino acids. Looked up from germline, CDR1 is MDHEN and CDR2 is SYDVKM. The CDR3 coding sequence is TGTGCCAGCAGGGATCTAATACAGGGCACTGATGAGCAGTTCTTC. It specifies CASRDLIQGTDEQFF. Full variable domain (remainder filled in from reference TRBV28 and TRBJ2-1): DVKVTQSSRYLVKRTGEKVFLECVQDMDHENMFWYRQDPGLGLRLIYFSYDVKMKEKGDIPEGYSVSREKKERFSLILESASTNQTSMYLCASRDLIQGTDEQFFGPGTRLTVL.

This chain uses TRBV15 with TRBJ2-1; 10 bases map to TRBD2. CDR3 length: 16 amino acids. Trimming took 0 bases from V and 8 from J; bases not matched to a gene: 7. The germline gives CDR1 LNHNV, CDR2 YYDKDF (reference sequence). The DNA of the CDR3 is TGTGCCACCAGCAGAGATCCTAGCGGGAGTCACGATGAGCAGTTCTTC. Encoded protein: CATSRDPSGSHDEQFF.